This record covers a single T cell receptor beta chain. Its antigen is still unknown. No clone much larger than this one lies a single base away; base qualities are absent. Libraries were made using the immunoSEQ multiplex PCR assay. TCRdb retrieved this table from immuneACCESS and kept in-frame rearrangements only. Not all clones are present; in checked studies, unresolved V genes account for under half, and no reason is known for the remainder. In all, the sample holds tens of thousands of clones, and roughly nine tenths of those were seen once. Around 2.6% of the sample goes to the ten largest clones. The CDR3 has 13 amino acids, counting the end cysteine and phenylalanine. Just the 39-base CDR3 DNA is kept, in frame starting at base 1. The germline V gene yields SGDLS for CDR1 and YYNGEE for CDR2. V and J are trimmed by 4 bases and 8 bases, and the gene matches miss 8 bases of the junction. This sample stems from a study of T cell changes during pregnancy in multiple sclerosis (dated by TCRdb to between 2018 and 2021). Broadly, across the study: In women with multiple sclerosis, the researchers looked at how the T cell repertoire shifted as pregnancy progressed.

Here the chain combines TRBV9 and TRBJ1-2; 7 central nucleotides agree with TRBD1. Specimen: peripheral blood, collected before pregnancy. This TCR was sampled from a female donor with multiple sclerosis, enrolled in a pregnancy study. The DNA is TGTGCCAGCAGCCCCACGACAGGGTTCGGCTACACCTTC. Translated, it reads CASSPTTGFGYTF. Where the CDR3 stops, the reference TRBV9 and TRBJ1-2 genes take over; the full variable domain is DSGVTQTPKHLITATGQRVTLRCSPRSGDLSVYWYQQSLDQGLQFLIQYYNGEERAKGNILERFSAQQFPDLHSELNLSSLELGDSALYFCASSPTTGFGYTFGSGTRLTVV.